The 5 T cell receptor beta chains given below trace back to one sample, sequenced in a study of blood T cell repertoires in COVID-19. Method: immunoSEQ multiplex PCR; TCRdb's copy keeps in-frame clones and lacks some. The sample gives approximately 110,000 clones, more than 75% of which show up once; roughly 5.4% is in the top ten. Sequencing was performed on peripheral blood. These receptors all stem from a human donor in a cohort sampled during active COVID-19.

The chain employs TRBV19 and TRBJ2-3, with D possibly being TRBD2 (6 bases). V lost 1 base and J 2 bases, leaving 13 bases between the germline ends. This CDR3 is built from 16 residues. Germline values: CDR1 LNHDA, CDR2 SQIVND (reference sequence). The CDR3 here is CASSIGFGRLTDTQYF. The CDR3 coding sequence is TGTGCCAGTAGTATAGGTTTCGGGAGACTCACAGATACGCAGTATTTT.

The chain combines TRBV11-2 with TRBJ1-1; D gene unclear. The CDR3 has 14 amino acids. Germline V gene sequence: CDR1 SGHAT, CDR2 FQNNGV. Trimming pared 5 bases from V and 0 bases from J, leaving 10 bases between. The CDR3 reads CASSLVTLNTEAFF. In DNA form, the CDR3 reads TGTGCCAGCAGCCTGGTTACTTTGAACACTGAAGCTTTCTTT.

J is TRBJ2-2 and V is TRBV28, with D maybe TRBD1 (6 bases). Germline V gives CDR1 MDHEN, CDR2 SYDVKM. The CDR3 is 16 amino acids. V gave up 5 bases and J gave up 7 bases, with 20 bases separating them. CDR3 in DNA: TGTGCCAGCAGTCCCACCGGGACACCGGCTGGCGGGGAGCTGTTTTTT. It codes for CASSPTGTPAGGELFF.

This chain uses TRBV21-1 with TRBJ1-4. TRBV21-1 is noted as a pseudogene. This CDR3 region has 11 residues. In DNA form, the CDR3 reads TGTGCCAGCACCTATGTCGAAAAACTGTTTTTT. Its translation: CASTYVEKLFF.

The V gene is TRBV21-1, the J gene TRBJ2-5; the table assigns TRBD2, which was not confirmed against the DNA. TRBV21-1 is tagged as a pseudogene. The length of the CDR3 is 20 residues. The CDR3 region has the DNA TGTGCCAGCAGCGTCACCTCCATTTGGGCTAATCGGGGGTATCAAGAGACCCAGTACTTC. Protein sequence: CASSVTSIWANRGYQETQYF.